This T cell receptor beta chain was captured by sequencing in a study of cytomegalovirus exposure and HLA in healthy donors. General study points: Most CMV-associated TCR beta chains appeared HLA-restricted in a later analysis. Segments of the TCR beta V type were, in most cases, productive about 87% or about 30% of the time in an earlier analysis. Follow-up analysis seemed to connect common viral pathogens with several of the most significant clusters identified.

Details on this clone: Its target is not known.

A multiplex PCR was run with 60 Vbeta primers and 13 Jbeta primers. Profiled with immunoSEQ multiplex PCR; TCRdb holds only in-frame clones, not every one. The data contain 150,000 to 200,000 clones, approximately 78% of them singletons. J lost 3 bases, V lost 5 bases, and 9 bases had no gene match. The germline CDR1 and CDR2 sequences are MDHEN and SYDVKM. This CDR3 contains 17 residues. The clonotype originates from a woman aged 18 to 35 in good health and CMV-seronegative. J is TRBJ1-4 and V is TRBV28; 10 positions match TRBD1. Sequencing used PBMCs. The CDR3 sequence is CASSLPGQGFSNEKLFF. The CDR3 DNA reads as TGTGCCAGCAGTCTACCGGGACAGGGGTTCTCTAATGAAAAACTGTTTTTT.